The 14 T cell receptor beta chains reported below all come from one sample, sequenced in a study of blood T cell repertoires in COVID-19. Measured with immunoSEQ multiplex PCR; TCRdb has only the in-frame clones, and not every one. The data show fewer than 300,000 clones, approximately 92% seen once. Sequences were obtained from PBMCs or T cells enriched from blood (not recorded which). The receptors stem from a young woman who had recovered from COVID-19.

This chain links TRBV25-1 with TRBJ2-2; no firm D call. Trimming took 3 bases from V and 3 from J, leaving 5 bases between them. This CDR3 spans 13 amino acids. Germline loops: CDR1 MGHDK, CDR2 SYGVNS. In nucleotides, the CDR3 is TGTGCCAGCAGTGATCTTTACACCGGGGAGCTGTTTTTT. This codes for CASSDLYTGELFF.

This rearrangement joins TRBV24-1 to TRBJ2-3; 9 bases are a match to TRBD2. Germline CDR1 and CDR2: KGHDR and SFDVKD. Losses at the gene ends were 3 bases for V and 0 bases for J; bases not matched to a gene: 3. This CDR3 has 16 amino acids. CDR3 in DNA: TGTGCCACCAGTGATCGGACTAGCGCGAGCACAGATACGCAGTATTTT. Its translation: CATSDRTSASTDTQYF.

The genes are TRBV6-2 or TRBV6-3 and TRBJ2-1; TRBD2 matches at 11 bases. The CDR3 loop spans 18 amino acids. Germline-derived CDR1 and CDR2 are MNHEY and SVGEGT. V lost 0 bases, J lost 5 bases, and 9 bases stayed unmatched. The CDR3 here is CASSYSGLAVRMNNEQFF. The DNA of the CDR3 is TGTGCCAGCAGTTACTCGGGACTAGCGGTTCGGATGAACAATGAGCAGTTCTTC.

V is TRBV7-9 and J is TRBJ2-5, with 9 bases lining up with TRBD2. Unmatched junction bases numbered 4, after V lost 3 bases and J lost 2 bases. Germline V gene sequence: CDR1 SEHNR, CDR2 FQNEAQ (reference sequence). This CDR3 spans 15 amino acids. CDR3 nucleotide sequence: TGTGCCAGCAGCTTCCGACTAGCGGATCAAGAGACCCAGTACTTC. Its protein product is CASSFRLADQETQYF.

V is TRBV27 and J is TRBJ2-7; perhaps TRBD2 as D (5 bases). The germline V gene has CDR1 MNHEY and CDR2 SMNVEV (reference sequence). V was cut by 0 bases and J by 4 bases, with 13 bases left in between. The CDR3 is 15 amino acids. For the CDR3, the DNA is TGTGCCAGCAGTTTATCAGGAGCGGCCCTATACGAGCAGTACTTC. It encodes CASSLSGAALYEQYF.

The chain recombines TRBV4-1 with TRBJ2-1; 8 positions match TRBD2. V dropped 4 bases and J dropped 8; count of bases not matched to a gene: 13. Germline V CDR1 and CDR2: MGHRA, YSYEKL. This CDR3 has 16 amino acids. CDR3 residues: CASSPGWTSSFDEQFF. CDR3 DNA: TGCGCCAGCAGCCCAGGTTGGACTAGCTCTTTCGATGAGCAGTTCTTC.

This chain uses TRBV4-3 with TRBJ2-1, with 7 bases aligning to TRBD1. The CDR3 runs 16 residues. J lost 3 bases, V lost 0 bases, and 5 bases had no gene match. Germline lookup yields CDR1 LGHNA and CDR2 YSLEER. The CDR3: CASSQEVGTVYNEQFF. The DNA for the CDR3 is TGCGCCAGCAGCCAAGAGGTCGGGACAGTCTACAATGAGCAGTTCTTC.

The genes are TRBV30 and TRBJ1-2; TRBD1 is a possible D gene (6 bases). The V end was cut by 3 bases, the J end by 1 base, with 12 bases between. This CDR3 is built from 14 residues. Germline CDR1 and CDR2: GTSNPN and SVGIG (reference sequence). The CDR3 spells CAWSIGQHNYGYTF. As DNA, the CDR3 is TGTGCCTGGAGCATAGGACAGCATAACTATGGCTACACCTTC.

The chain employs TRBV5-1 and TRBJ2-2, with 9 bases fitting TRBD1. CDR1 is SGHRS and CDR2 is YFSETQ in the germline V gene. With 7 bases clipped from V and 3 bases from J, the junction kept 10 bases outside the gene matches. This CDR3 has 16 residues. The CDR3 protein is CASQRGDREDTGELFF. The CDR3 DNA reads TGCGCCAGCCAAAGGGGGGACAGGGAGGACACCGGGGAGCTGTTTTTT.

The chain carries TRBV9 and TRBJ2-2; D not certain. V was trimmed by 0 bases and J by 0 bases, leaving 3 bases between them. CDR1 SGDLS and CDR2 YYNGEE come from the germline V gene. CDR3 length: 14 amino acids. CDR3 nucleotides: TGTGCCAGCAGCGTAGTATCGAACACCGGGGAGCTGTTTTTT. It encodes CASSVVSNTGELFF.

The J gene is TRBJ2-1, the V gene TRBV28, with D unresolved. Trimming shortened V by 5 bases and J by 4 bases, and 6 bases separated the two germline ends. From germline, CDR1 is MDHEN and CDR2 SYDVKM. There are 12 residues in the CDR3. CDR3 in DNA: TGTGCCAGCAGTACAGCATACAATGAGCAGTTCTTC. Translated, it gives CASSTAYNEQFF. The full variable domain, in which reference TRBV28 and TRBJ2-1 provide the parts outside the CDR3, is DVKVTQSSRYLVKRTGEKVFLECVQDMDHENMFWYRQDPGLGLRLIYFSYDVKMKEKGDIPEGYSVSREKKERFSLILESASTNQTSMYLCASSTAYNEQFFGPGTRLTVL.

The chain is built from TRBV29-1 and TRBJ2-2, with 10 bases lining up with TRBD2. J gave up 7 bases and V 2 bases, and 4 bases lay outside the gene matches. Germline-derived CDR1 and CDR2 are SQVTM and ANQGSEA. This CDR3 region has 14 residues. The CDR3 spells CSVELAGAVGELFF. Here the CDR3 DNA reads TGCAGCGTTGAACTAGCGGGAGCGGTCGGGGAGCTGTTTTTT.

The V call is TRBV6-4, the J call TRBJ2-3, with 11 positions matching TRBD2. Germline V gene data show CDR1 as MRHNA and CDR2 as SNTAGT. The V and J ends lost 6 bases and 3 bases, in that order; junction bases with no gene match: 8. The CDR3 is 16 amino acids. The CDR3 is CASSETSGMGTDTQYF. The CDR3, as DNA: TGTGCCAGCAGCGAGACTAGCGGGATGGGTACAGATACGCAGTATTTT.

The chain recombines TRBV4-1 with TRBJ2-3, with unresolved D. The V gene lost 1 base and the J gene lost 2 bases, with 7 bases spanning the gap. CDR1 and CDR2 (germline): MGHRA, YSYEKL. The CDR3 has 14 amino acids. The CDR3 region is CASSQVFYTDTQYF. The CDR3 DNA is TGCGCCAGCAGCCAAGTTTTCTACACAGATACGCAGTATTTT.